This is a list of T cell receptor beta chains from one sample in a study of beta chain features in type 1 diabetes. The repertoire was sequenced with immunoSEQ multiplex PCR; TCRdb's copy has only in-frame clones and lacks some. Seen here are 130,000 to 150,000 clones, around 9.3% observed once, and the top ten hold 1.3%. The sequencing sample was made of naive CD4+ T cells from blood. Every receptor here comes from a man aged 18 to 29 in good health. The conserved cysteine and the conserved F or W are not part of the CDR3 here. Fields, in order: V gene, J gene, CDR3 protein.

TRBV28	-	ASSSGRNYEQY
TRBV6-5	TRBJ1-5	ASSYQGPSNQPQH
TRBV5-6	TRBJ1-5	ASSLGSGYSNQPQH
TRBV5-8	TRBJ1-5	ASSLGDREDQPQH
TRBV6-6	TRBJ1-3	ASSGTDSGNTIY
TRBV7-2	TRBJ2-5	ASPEGGDLETQY
TRBV9	TRBJ1-2	ASSVDPIGTPGIRGYT
TRBV2	TRBJ2-5	ASSGGMVETQY
TRBV4-2	TRBJ2-2	ASSHVGGGGTGELF
TRBV4-1	TRBJ2-3	ASSRQDSLTDTQY
TRBV18	TRBJ2-7	ASSLGQGSGPYEQY